The rows below give T cell receptor beta chains drawn from one sample of a study of T cells after somatic rescue of genetic block. Libraries were prepared by immunoSEQ multiplex PCR; TCRdb keeps only in-frame clonotypes and omits some of them. The data contain some 15,000 clones, about 70% of them singletons. Source material: peripheral blood mononuclear cells (PBMCs). These TCRs come from a young man. CDR3s include the opening cysteine and the closing phenylalanine or tryptophan. A D gene is named only where the DNA matches it firmly. Expanded clones get a size class; other rows say once, few or many, or leave the size out.

TRBV13,few,.,TRBJ1-2,TGTGCCAGCAGCTTAGGCCGGGGCAGCCCGGGCTACACCTTC,CASSLGRGSPGYTF
TRBV7-9,.,TRBD1,TRBJ1-4,TGTGCCAGCAGCCTCCGACAGGGTGCTAATGAAAAACTGTTTTTT,CASSLRQGANEKLFF
TRBV5-1,medium-sized,.,TRBJ2-7,TGCGCCAGCACCCCTGGAGTGGCCTTGAGCTCCTACGAGCAGTACTTC,CASTPGVALSSYEQYF
TRBV30,.,.,TRBJ2-7,TGTGCCTGGAGCGGGAGAGGGTCCTACGAGCAGTACTTC,CAWSGRGSYEQYF
TRBV11-3,.,TRBD2,TRBJ2-7,TGTGCCAGCAGCTTAACTTGGGTAGCGGGAGGTAATTACTACGAGCAGTACTTC,CASSLTWVAGGNYYEQYF
TRBV29-1,.,.,TRBJ2-3,TGCAGCGTTGAACTCAGCACAGATACGCAGTATTTT,CSVELSTDTQYF
TRBV29-1,.,.,TRBJ2-1,TGCAGCGTTGACAATGAGCAGTTCTTC,CSVDNEQFF
TRBV18,.,.,TRBJ2-1,TGTGCCAGCTCACCGCTTTTGGCGGGTCGGAGCGGAAGCTCCTACAATGAGCAGTTCTTC,CASSPLLAGRSGSSYNEQFF
TRBV6-5,.,TRBD2,TRBJ2-5,TGTGCCAGCAGTGCGGGACTAGCTAAGGGGGAGACCCAGTACTTC,CASSAGLAKGETQYF
TRBV21-1,once,.,TRBJ1-1,TGTGCCTCCAGGGGGGGTAGAGCTTTCTTT,CASRGGRAFF
TRBV5-1,once,.,TRBJ1-2,TGCGCCAGCAGCTTGGTAGGCAGGTACAACTATGGCTACACCTTC,CASSLVGRYNYGYTF
TRBV19,.,.,TRBJ2-7,TGTGCCAGTAGCGGCCGGGGCCTCGGGGAGCAGTACTTC,CASSGRGLGEQYF
TRBV28,few,.,TRBJ2-3,TGTGCCATCCGTGAGGGGGGCGTCGGCACAGATACGCAGTATTTT,CAIREGGVGTDTQYF
TRBV9,.,.,TRBJ2-3,TGTGCCAGCAGTCCTCACTACACAGGTACGCAGTATTTT,CASSPHYTGTQYF
TRBV5-1,.,TRBD2,TRBJ2-1,TGCGCCAGCAGCTCCGGGGGGTTGTACAATGAGCAGTTCTTC,CASSSGGLYNEQFF
TRBV2,few,.,TRBJ1-5,TGTGCCAGCAGTGAATGGGGCAGGGGCTTCAGTTATCAGCCCCAGCATTTT,CASSEWGRGFSYQPQHF
TRBV7-8,.,TRBD1,TRBJ2-7,TGTGCCAGCAGTTATAGGGAACAGGGGAGCTACGAGCAGTACTTC,CASSYREQGSYEQYF
TRBV7-9,.,TRBD2,TRBJ2-5,TGTGCCAGCACCTGGTACGGGGGGGTAAAAGAGACCCAGTACTTC,CASTWYGGVKETQYF
TRBV6-1,.,.,TRBJ2-7,TGTGCCAGCAGTGAATTGGGCACCTACGAGCAGTACTTC,CASSELGTYEQYF
TRBV4-1,.,TRBD1,TRBJ2-2,TGCGCCAGCAGCCACCTTTACAGGGGTACCGGGGAGCTGTTTTTT,CASSHLYRGTGELFF
TRBV9,.,.,TRBJ2-7,TGTGCCAGTCTTCCCTACGAGCAGTACTTC,CASLPYEQYF
TRBV27,.,.,TRBJ1-1,TGTGCCAGCAGTCTGTCCTCAAATTTGGCTTTCTTT,CASSLSSNLAFF
TRBV6-5,.,TRBD1,TRBJ2-3,TGTGCCAGCAGTTACCAGGGGGCGGGCGCAGATACGCAGTATTTT,CASSYQGAGADTQYF
TRBV7-9,.,.,TRBJ1-2,TGTGCCAGCAGCTGGGGGTCGGGCTATGGCTACACCTTC,CASSWGSGYGYTF
TRBV2,.,.,TRBJ2-5,TGTGCCAGCAGGCAGGACAGGTCGGGGGGATCCCCAGAGACCCAGTACTTC,CASRQDRSGGSPETQYF